This T cell receptor beta chain was recorded in a study of blood T cell repertoires in COVID-19. Germline CDR1 reads MGHDK; CDR2 reads SYGVNS. The CDR3 is 14 amino acids. The ends lost 8 bases at V and 3 bases at J; junction bases unmatched: 6. In the original analysis: Quantification of nucleated cells was approximated via reference gene primer amplification. The method was immunoSEQ multiplex PCR; TCRdb's version includes in-frame clones alone and lacks a portion of them. The DNA was the basis for D and trimming; V, J and clone size are from that table. The sample includes 100,000 to 120,000 clones, 75% to 85% of them seen just once.

The genes are TRBV25-1 and TRBJ2-7; TRBD1 aligns across 11 bases. The material sequenced was peripheral blood. This sequence originates from a woman aged 55-75 years with acute or convalescent COVID-19. In DNA, the CDR3 is TGTGCCAGCGGGGCCGGGACAGGGGGCTACGAGCAGTACTTC. This translates into CASGAGTGGYEQYF.